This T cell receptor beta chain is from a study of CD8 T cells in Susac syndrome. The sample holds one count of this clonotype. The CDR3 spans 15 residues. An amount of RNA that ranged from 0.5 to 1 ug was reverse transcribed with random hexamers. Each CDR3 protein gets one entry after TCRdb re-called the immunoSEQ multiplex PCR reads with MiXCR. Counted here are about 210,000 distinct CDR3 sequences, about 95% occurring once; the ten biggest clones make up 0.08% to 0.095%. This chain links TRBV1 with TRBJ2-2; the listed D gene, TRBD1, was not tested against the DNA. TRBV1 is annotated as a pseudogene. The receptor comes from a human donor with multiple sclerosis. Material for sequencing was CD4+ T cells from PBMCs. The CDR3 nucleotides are TGCACCAGCAGCCATGCACAGGAGAACACCGGGGAGCTGTTTTTT. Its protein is CTSSHAQENTGELFF.